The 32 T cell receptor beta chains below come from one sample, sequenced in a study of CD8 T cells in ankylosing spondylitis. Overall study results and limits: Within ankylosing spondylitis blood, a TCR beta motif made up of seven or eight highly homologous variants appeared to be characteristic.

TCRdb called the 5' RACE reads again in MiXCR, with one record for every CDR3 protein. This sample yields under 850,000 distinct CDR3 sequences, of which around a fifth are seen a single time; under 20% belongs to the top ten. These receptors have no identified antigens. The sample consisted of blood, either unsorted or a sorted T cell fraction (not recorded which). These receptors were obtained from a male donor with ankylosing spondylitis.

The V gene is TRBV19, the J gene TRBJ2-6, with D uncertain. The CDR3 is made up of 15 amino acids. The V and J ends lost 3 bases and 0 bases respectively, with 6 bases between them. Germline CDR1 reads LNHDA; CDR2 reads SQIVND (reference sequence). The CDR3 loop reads CASSIRDSGANVLTF. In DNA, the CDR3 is TGTGCCAGTAGTATCAGAGACTCTGGGGCCAACGTCCTGACTTTC.

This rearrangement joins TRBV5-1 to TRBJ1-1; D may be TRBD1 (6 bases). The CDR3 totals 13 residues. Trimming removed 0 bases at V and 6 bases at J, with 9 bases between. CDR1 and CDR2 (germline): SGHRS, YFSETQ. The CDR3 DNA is TGCGCCAGCAGCTTGGTGGGGGCCCCTGAAGCTTTCTTT. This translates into CASSLVGAPEAFF.

The CDR3 is CSVLGFFGQGTNTQYF. The CDR3 coding sequence is TGCAGCGTTTTAGGGTTTTTCGGACAGGGTACGAATACGCAGTATTTT. This chain links TRBV29-1 with TRBJ2-3; 8 nucleotides agree with TRBD1. The CDR3 runs 16 residues. Germline values: CDR1 SQVTM, CDR2 ANQGSEA. The V segment lost 5 bases and the J segment 7 bases; nucleotides outside the gene matches: 17.

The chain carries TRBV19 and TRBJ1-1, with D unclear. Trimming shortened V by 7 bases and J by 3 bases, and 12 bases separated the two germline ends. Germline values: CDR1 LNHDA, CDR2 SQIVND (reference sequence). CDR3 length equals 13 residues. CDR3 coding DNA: TGTGCCAGTATTGGGGAGGGAGACACTGAAGCTTTCTTT. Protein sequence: CASIGEGDTEAFF.

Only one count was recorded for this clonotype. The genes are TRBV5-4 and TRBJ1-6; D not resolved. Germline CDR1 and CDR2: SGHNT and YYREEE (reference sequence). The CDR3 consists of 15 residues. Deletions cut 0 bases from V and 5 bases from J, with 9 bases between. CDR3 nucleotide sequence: TGTGCCAGCAGCTTGGGGACGGAGCATAATTCACCCCTCCACTTT. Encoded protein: CASSLGTEHNSPLHF.

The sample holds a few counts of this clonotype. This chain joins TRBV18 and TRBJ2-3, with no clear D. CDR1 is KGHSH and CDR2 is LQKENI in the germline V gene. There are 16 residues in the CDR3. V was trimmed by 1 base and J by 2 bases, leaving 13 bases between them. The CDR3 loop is CASSPLGPQNTDTQYF. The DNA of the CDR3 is TGTGCCAGCTCACCACTCGGACCGCAAAACACAGATACGCAGTATTTT.

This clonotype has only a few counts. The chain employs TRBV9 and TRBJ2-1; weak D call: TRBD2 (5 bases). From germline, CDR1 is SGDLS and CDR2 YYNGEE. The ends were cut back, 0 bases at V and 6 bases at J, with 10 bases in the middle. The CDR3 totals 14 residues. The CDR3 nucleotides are TGTGCCAGCAGCGTAGATGGGAGCTTCAATGAGCAGTTCTTC. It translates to CASSVDGSFNEQFF.

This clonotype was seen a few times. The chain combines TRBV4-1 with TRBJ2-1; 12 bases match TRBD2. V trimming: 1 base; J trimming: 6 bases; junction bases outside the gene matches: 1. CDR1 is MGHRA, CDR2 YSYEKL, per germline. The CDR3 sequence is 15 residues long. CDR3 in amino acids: CASSQASGRGNEQFF. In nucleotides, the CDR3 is TGCGCCAGCAGCCAAGCTAGCGGGAGGGGCAATGAGCAGTTCTTC.

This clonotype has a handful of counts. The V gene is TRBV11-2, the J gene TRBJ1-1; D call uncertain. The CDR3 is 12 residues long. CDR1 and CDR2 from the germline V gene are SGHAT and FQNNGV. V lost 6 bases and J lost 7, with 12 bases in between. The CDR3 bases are TGTGCCAGCAGTCGTGACACCCTTGAAGCTTTCTTT. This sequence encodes CASSRDTLEAFF.

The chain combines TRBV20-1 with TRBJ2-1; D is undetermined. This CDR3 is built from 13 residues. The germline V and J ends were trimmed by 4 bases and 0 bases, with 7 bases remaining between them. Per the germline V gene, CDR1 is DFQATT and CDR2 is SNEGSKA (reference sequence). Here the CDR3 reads CSANPASYNEQFF. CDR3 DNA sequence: TGCAGTGCTAATCCCGCCTCCTACAATGAGCAGTTCTTC.

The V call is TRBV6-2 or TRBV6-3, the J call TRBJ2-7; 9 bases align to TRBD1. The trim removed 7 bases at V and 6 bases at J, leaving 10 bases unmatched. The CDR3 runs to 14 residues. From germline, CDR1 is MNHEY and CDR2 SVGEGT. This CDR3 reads CASIAGTGRGEQYF. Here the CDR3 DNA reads TGTGCCAGCATCGCCGGGACAGGGCGGGGCGAGCAGTACTTC.

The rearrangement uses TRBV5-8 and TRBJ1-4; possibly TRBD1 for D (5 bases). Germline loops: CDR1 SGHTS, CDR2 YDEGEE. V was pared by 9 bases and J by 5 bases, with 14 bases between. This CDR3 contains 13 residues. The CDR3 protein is CATPRGKNEKLFF. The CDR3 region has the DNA TGTGCCACACCACGGGGGAAGAATGAAAAACTGTTTTTT.

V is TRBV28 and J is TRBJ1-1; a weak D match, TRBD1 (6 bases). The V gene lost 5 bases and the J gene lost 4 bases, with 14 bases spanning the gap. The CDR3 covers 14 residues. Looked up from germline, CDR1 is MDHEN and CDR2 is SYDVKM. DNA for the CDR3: TGTGCCAGCAGTAAAGCACAGGGTATCACTGAAGCTTTCTTT. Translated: CASSKAQGITEAFF.

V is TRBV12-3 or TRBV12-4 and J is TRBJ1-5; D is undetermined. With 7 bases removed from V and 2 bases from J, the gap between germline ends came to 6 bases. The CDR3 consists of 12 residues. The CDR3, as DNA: TGTGCCAGCATTAGGGGCAATCAGCCCCAGCATTTT. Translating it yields CASIRGNQPQHF.

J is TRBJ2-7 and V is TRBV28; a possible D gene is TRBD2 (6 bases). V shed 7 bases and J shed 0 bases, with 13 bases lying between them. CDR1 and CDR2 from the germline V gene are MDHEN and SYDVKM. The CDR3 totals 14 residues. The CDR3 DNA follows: TGTGCCAGCACCACGCGGGGACCCTCCTACGAGCAGTACTTC. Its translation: CASTTRGPSYEQYF.

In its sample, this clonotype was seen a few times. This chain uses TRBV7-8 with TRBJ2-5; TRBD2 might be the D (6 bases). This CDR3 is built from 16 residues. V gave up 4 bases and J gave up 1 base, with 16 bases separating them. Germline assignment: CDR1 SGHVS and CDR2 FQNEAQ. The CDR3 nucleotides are TGTGCCAGCAGCTGGAGGTCGGGGGTGGGCCAAGAGACCCAGTACTTC. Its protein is CASSWRSGVGQETQYF.

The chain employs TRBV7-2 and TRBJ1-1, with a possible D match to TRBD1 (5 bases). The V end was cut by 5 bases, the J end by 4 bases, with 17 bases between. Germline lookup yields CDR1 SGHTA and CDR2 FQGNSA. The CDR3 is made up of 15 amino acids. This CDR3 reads CASSNQGTSATEAFF. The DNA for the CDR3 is TGTGCCAGCAGCAACCAAGGGACCTCGGCCACTGAAGCTTTCTTT.

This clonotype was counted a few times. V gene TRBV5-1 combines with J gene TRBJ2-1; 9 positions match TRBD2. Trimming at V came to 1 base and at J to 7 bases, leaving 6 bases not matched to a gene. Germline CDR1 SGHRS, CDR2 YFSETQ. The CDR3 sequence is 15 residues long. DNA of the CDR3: TGCGCCAGCAGCTTGATGGCTAGCGGGGTGAATGAGCAGTTCTTC. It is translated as CASSLMASGVNEQFF.

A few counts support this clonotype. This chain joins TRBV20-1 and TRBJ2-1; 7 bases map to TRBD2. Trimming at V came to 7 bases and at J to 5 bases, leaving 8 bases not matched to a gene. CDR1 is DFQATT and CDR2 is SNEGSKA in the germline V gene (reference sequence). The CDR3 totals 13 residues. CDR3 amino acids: CSGGRGNDNEQFF. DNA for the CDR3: TGCAGTGGTGGGCGGGGGAACGACAATGAGCAGTTCTTC.

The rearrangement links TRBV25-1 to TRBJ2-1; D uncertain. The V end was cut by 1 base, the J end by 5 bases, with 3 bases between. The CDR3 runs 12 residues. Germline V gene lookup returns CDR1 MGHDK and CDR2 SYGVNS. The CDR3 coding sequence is TGTGCCAGCAGTGAATTCGACAATGAGCAGTTCTTC. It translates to CASSEFDNEQFF.

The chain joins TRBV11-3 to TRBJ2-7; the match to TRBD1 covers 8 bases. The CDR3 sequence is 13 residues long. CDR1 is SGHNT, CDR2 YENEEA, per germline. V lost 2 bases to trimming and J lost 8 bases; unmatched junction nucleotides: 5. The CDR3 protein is CASSLSGQGKQYF. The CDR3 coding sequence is TGTGCCAGCAGCTTATCAGGACAGGGAAAGCAGTACTTC. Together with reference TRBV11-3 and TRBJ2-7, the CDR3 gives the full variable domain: EAGVVQSPRYKIIEKKQPVAFWCNPISGHNTLYWYLQNLGQGPELLIRYENEEAVDDSQLPKDRFSAERLKGVDSTLKIQPAELGDSAVYLCASSLSGQGKQYFGPGTRLTVT.

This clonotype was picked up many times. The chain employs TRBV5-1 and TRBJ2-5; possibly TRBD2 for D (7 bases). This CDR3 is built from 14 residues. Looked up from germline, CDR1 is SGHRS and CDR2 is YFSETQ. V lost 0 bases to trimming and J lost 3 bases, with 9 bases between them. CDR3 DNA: TGCGCCAGCAGCTTGGTAGGGGGGGAAGAGACCCAGTACTTC. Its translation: CASSLVGGEETQYF.

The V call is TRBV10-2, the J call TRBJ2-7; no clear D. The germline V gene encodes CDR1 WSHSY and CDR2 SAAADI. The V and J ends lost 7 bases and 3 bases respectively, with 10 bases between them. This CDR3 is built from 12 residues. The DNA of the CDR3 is TGCGCCAGCACTGGCAGAAACTACGAGCAGTACTTC. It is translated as CASTGRNYEQYF.

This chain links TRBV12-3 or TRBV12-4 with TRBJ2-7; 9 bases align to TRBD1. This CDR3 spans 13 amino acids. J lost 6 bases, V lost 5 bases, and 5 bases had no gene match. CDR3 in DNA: TGTGCCAGCAGTCAACAGGGGGCGGGCGAGCAGTACTTC. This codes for CASSQQGAGEQYF.

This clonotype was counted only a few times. CDR3 DNA: TGTGCCAGCAGCTTTATACAGAGTAACTATGGCTACACCTTC. Amino acid sequence: CASSFIQSNYGYTF. This chain uses TRBV5-6 with TRBJ1-2; no clear D gene. Trimming took off 2 bases at V and 1 base at J, with 9 bases between the two ends. Germline V gene data show CDR1 as SGHDT and CDR2 as YYEEEE. This CDR3 has 14 amino acids.

CDR3 residues: CSVAQGARTEAFF. Written as DNA, the CDR3 is TGCAGCGTCGCACAGGGGGCGAGAACTGAAGCTTTCTTT. The V gene is TRBV29-1, the J gene TRBJ1-1, with TRBD1 matching 9 bases. This CDR3 is 13 amino acids long. Germline V gene data show CDR1 as SQVTM and CDR2 as ANQGSEA. The V segment lost 6 bases and the J segment 5 bases; nucleotides outside the gene matches: 7. Full variable domain (missing parts from reference TRBV29-1 and TRBJ1-1): SAVISQKPSRDICQRGTSLTIQCQVDSQVTMMFWYRQQPGQSLTLIATANQGSEATYESGFVIDKFPISRPNLTFSTLTVSNMSPEDSSIYLCSVAQGARTEAFFGQGTRLTVV.

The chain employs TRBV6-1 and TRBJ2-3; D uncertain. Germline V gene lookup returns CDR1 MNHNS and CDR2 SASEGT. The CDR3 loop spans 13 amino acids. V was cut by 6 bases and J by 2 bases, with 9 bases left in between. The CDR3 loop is CASSRSLTDTQYF. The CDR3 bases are TGTGCCAGCAGCCGCTCCCTCACAGATACGCAGTATTTT.

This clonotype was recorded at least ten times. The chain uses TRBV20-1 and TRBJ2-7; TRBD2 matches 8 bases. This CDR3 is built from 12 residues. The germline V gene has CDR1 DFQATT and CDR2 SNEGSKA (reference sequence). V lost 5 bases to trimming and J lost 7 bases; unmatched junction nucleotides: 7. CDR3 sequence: CSAPGGPGEQYF. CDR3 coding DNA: TGCAGTGCTCCGGGGGGGCCCGGGGAGCAGTACTTC.

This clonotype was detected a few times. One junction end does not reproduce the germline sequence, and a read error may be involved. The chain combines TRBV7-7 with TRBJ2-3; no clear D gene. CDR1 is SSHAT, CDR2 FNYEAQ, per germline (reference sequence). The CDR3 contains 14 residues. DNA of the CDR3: TGTGCTAGCAGCTCTCGGGCCGGCACAGATACGCAGTATTTT. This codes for CASSSRAGTDTQYF.

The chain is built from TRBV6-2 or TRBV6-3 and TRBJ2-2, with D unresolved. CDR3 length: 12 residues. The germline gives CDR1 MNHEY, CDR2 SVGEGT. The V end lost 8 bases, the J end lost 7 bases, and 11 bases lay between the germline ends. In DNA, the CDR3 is TGTGCCAGCGGGAATCTGGGCGGGGAGCTGTTTTTT. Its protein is CASGNLGGELFF.

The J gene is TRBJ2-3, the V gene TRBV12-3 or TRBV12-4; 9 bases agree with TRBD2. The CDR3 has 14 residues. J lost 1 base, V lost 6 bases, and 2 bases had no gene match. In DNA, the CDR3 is TGTGCCAGCAGGGCTAGCGGGGGCACAGATACGCAGTATTTT. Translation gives CASRASGGTDTQYF.

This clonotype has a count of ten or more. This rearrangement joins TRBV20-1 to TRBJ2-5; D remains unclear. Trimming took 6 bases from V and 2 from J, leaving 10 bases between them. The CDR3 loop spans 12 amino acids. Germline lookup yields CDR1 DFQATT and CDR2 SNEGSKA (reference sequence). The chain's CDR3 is CSAPTRQETQYF. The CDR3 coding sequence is TGCAGTGCCCCAACGCGGCAAGAGACCCAGTACTTC.